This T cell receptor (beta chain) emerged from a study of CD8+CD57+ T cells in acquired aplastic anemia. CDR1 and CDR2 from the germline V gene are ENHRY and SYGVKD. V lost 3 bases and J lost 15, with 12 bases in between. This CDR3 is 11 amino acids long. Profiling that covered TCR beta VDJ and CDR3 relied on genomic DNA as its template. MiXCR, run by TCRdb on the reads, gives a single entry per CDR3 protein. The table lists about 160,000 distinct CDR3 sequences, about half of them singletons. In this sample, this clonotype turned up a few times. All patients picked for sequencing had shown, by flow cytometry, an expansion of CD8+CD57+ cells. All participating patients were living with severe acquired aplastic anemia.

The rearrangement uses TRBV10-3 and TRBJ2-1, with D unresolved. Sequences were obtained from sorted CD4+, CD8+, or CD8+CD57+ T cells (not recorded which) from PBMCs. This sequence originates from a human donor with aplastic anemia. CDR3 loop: CAISDGVRRFF. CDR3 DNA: TGTGCCATCAGTGACGGAGTGCGCCGGTTCTTC.